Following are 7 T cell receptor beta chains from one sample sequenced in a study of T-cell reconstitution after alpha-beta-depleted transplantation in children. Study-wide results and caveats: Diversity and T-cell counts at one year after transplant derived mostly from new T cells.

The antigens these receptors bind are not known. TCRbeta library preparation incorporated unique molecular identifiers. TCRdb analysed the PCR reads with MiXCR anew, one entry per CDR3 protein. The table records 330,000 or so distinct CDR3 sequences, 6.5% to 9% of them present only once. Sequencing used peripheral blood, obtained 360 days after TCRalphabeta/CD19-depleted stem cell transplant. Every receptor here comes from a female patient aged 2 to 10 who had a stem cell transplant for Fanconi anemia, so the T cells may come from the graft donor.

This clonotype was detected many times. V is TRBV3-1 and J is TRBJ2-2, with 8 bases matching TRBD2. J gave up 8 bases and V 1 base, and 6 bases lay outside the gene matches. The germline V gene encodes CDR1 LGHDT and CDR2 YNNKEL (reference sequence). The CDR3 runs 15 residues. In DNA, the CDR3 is TGTGCCAGCAGCCAAGTTACGGGAGGGACTGGGGAGCTGTTTTTT. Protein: CASSQVTGGTGELFF.

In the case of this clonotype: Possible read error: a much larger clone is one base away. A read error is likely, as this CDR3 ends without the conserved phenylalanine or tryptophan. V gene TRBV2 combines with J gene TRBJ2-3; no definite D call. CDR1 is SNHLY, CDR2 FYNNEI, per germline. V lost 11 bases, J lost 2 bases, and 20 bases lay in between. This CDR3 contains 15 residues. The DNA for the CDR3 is TGTGCCTCCCTCGCAACGGAGTCTTCCACAGATACGCAGTATCTT. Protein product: CASLATESSTDTQYL.

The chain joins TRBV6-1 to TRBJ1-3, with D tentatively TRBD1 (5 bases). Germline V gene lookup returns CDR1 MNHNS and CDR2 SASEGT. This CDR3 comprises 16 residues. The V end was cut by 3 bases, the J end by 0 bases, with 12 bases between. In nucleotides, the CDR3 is TGTGCCAGCAGTGAGGGGCCCTACGACTCTGGAAACACCATATATTTT. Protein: CASSEGPYDSGNTIYF.

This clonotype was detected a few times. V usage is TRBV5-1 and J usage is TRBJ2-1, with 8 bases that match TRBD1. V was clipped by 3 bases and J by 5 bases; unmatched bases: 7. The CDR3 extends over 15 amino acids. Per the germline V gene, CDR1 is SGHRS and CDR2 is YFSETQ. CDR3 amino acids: CASSSRQGPHNEQFF. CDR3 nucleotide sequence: TGCGCCAGCAGCTCTAGACAGGGGCCTCACAATGAGCAGTTCTTC.

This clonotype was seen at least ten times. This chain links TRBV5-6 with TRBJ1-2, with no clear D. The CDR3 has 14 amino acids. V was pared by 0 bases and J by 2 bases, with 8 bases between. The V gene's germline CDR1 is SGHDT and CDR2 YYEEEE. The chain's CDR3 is CASSLGEKNYGYTF. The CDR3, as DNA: TGTGCCAGCAGCTTGGGGGAAAAGAACTATGGCTACACCTTC. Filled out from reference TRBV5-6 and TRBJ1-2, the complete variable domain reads DAGVTQSPTHLIKTRGQQVTLRCSPKSGHDTVSWYQQALGQGPQFIFQYYEEEERQRGNFPDRFSGHQFPNYSSELNVNALLLGDSALYLCASSLGEKNYGYTFGSGTRLTVV.

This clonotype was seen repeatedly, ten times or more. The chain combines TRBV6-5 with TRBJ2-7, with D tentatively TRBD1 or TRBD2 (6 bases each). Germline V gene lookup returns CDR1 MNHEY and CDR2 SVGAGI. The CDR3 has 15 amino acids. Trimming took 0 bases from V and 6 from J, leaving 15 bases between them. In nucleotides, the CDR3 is TGTGCCAGCAGTTACTCGGGGGGCTTAATGGGCGAGCAGTACTTC. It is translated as CASSYSGGLMGEQYF.

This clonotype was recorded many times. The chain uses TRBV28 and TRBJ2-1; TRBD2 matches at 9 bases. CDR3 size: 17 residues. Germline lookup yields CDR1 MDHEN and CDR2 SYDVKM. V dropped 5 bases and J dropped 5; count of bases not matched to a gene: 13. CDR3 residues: CASSPLGMTSGNNEQFF. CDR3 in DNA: TGTGCCAGCAGTCCCTTAGGGATGACTAGCGGAAACAATGAGCAGTTCTTC.